The entry that follows covers one T cell receptor beta chain sequence. This clone was observed once. Its target antigen remains unknown. No base quality values were provided; no much bigger clone lies one nucleotide off. This entry comes from a study of blood T cell repertoires in COVID-19 (dated by TCRdb to between 2020 and 2021). Some background on the complete study: Collaborator samples came from the United States, Italy and Spain and covered acute and convalescent phases of COVID-19. The material from the prospective study consisted of cDNA or gDNA derived from T cells, B-cell-depleted T cells, or PBMCs. Subjects who had been exposed to COVID-19, were actively infected with it, or had recovered from it provided the deeply sampled blood TCRbeta repertoires that made up the dataset. A freely available public database, intended as a resource for researchers studying the immune response to SARS-CoV-2, is where the repertoires were released. Samples came from the ongoing ImmuneRACE study (first 160 participants) plus 1,254 subjects from 6 global collaborators. Nearly every sample came with metadata listing a de-identified subject ID, COVID-19 status, age in years and sex. Where available, HLA class I and class II types were taken from metadata supplied by the sample provider and were not determined by assay-based typing. Beyond this particular receptor, the publication reports: How much clinical and demographic metadata was included differed by source and by participant, and the metadata was provided uncurated.

The immunoSEQ Assay, a bias-controlled multiplex PCR, was used to amplify TCRbeta CDR3 regions from genomic DNA. As for the original processing: Within the assay, amplification of reference gene primers was used to estimate how many nucleated cells each sample contained. To quantify the absolute abundance of each unique TCRbeta CDR3 rearrangement, sequence reads were collapsed and filtered. For each sample, productive Simpson clonality was calculated by taking the square root of Simpson's diversity index across productive rearrangements. TCRdb carries this immuneACCESS record with in-frame sequences only. Its versions omit some clonotypes, under half of them owing to an unresolved V gene in the studies checked, with the rest unexplained. That table supplies the V and J calls and clone size; D and trimming were determined from the DNA. The sample table contains around 200,000 clones; only one count was recorded for about four fifths of them. The ten largest clones represent around 9.3% of the sample.

Collaborating institutions collected whole blood in K2EDTA tubes following their own protocols. Collaborator samples were shipped for TCRbeta analysis as frozen whole blood, isolated PBMCs, or DNA extracted from either sample type. V is pruned by 4 bases and J by 3 bases, leaving 3 bases of the junction without a gene match. CDR1 and CDR2, looked up from the germline V gene, are SGDLS and YYNGEE. The CDR3 sequence holds 15 residues, the cysteine and phenylalanine included. Of the read, only the CDR3 DNA is kept; its 45 bases are in frame from base 1. Sequencing used peripheral blood. The sequence joins TRBV9 to TRBJ2-1, with 11 bases in between that match TRBD2. This receptor was identified in a woman of 80 years or more with acute or convalescent COVID-19. The sequence in DNA is TGTGCCAGCAGCTTTAGCGGGGGGGGCTACAATGAGCAGTTCTTC. Protein translation: CASSFSGGGYNEQFF.